These 20 T cell receptor beta chains share one sample of origin, sequenced in a study of human T cells and chemical hapten exposure. Time point of the sample: healthy volunteer bleed at 6 weeks. The starting material, unfractionated whole blood, was used for total RNA extraction. TCRdb recomputed calls from the RACE reads with MiXCR, one row per CDR3 protein. The profile shows some 65,000 distinct CDR3 sequences, about 6.5% of them singletons. The sample comprised whole blood. The receptors were gathered from a female donor in good health. Some clones in this sample may be carry-over from other donors' samples.

There are many counts of this clonotype. The V and J genes are TRBV28 and TRBJ2-7, with TRBD1 matching over 8 bases. V lost 5 bases and J lost 5; bases outside the gene matches: 5. Germline V CDR1 and CDR2: MDHEN, SYDVKM. This CDR3 has 13 residues. The CDR3 loop is CASSMGQADEQYF. CDR3 sequence (DNA): TGTGCCAGCAGTATGGGACAGGCAGACGAGCAGTACTTC.

This clonotype was seen at least ten times. CDR3 DNA sequence: TGTGCCAGCAGTGAAGCGGGCACAGATACGCAGTATTTT. Its protein product is CASSEAGTDTQYF. The chain employs TRBV6-4 and TRBJ2-3, with D perhaps TRBD2 (5 bases). The germline V gene encodes CDR1 MRHNA and CDR2 SNTAGT. The germline V and J ends were trimmed by 3 bases and 1 base, with 5 bases remaining between them. The CDR3 runs 13 residues.

This clonotype was seen at least ten times. This sequence joins TRBV27 and TRBJ2-3; 13 bases align to TRBD2. V lost 9 bases and J lost 4; bases outside the gene matches: 4. The CDR3 sequence is 14 residues long. Germline-derived CDR1 and CDR2 are MNHEY and SMNVEV (reference sequence). The CDR3 region is CASQLAGGSDTQYF. DNA of the CDR3: TGTGCCAGTCAACTAGCGGGAGGGTCAGATACGCAGTATTTT.

Only a few counts were recorded for this clonotype. J is TRBJ2-6 and V is TRBV10-3; D ambiguous. The germline V gene encodes CDR1 ENHRY and CDR2 SYGVKD. This CDR3 has 17 residues. V lost 0 bases and J 3 bases, leaving 12 bases between the germline ends. The CDR3 loop is CAISESQEGFGANVLTF. For the CDR3, the DNA is TGTGCCATCAGTGAGTCCCAGGAAGGGTTTGGGGCCAACGTCCTGACTTTC.

This clonotype has a handful of counts. The chain links TRBV5-1 to TRBJ2-2; 7 bases fit TRBD1. J lost 7 bases, V lost 1 base, and 10 bases had no gene match. This CDR3 is 16 amino acids long. Germline V gene sequence: CDR1 SGHRS, CDR2 YFSETQ. The CDR3 reads CASSLRGGDQSGELFF. The CDR3 nucleotides are TGCGCCAGCAGCTTGAGAGGGGGCGATCAGAGCGGGGAGCTGTTTTTT. Filled out from reference TRBV5-1 and TRBJ2-2, the complete variable domain reads KAGVTQTPRYLIKTRGQQVTLSCSPISGHRSVSWYQQTPGQGLQFLFEYFSETQRNKGNFPGRFSGRQFSNSRSEMNVSTLELGDSALYLCASSLRGGDQSGELFFGEGSRLTVL.

This sequence joins TRBV20-1 and TRBJ2-3; D gene ambiguous. The CDR3 has 11 residues. V lost 4 bases, J lost 6 bases, and 8 bases lay in between. Germline values: CDR1 DFQATT, CDR2 SNEGSKA (reference sequence). The CDR3 loop reads CSANDGDTQYF. The DNA of the CDR3 is TGCAGTGCTAATGACGGGGATACGCAGTATTTT.

This clonotype was seen a handful of times. This rearrangement joins TRBV25-1 to TRBJ2-7; the D gene is possibly TRBD2 (6 bases). The CDR3 is 16 residues long. V was trimmed by 1 base and J by 4 bases, leaving 17 bases between them. CDR1 is MGHDK and CDR2 is SYGVNS in the germline V gene. In DNA, the CDR3 is TGTGCCAGCAGTGAATCTATGGGGGAGGATCCATACGAGCAGTACTTC. Its protein product is CASSESMGEDPYEQYF.

This clonotype has a count of ten or more. This chain connects TRBV27 to TRBJ1-1, with D perhaps matching TRBD1 (5 bases). The V end was cut by 3 bases, the J end by 11 bases, with 19 bases between. The CDR3 is made up of 14 amino acids. Germline loops: CDR1 MNHEY, CDR2 SMNVEV (reference sequence). CDR3 in amino acids: CASSLLGGDPDAFF. The CDR3 DNA follows: TGTGCCAGCAGTTTGTTGGGGGGGGATCCGGACGCTTTCTTT.

The table lists this clonotype with many counts. The V and J genes are TRBV7-2 and TRBJ2-7; 12 nucleotides line up with TRBD2. This CDR3 has 15 residues. CDR1 is SGHTA and CDR2 is FQGNSA in the germline V gene. The trim removed 6 bases at V and 3 bases at J, leaving 6 bases unmatched. The CDR3 region is CASSPTSGSDYEQYF. CDR3 DNA sequence: TGTGCCAGCAGTCCGACTAGCGGGAGTGACTACGAGCAGTACTTC. Filled out from reference TRBV7-2 and TRBJ2-7, the complete variable domain reads GAGVSQSPSNKVTEKGKDVELRCDPISGHTALYWYRQSLGQGLEFLIYFQGNSAPDKSGLPSDRFSAERTGGSVSTLTIQRTQQEDSAVYLCASSPTSGSDYEQYFGPGTRLTVT.

This clonotype was recorded a few times. This rearrangement joins TRBV9 to TRBJ2-1; 11 bases match TRBD2. V trimming: 0 bases; J trimming: 0 bases; junction bases outside the gene matches: 11. Germline V gene sequence: CDR1 SGDLS, CDR2 YYNGEE. The CDR3 length is 20 residues. CDR3 loop: CASSVGGGIAGGPSYNEQFF. The CDR3 DNA sequence: TGTGCCAGCAGCGTAGGGGGGGGCATAGCGGGAGGGCCCTCCTACAATGAGCAGTTCTTC.

The chain uses TRBV21-1 and TRBJ2-1; the table's D call, TRBD2, was not checked against the DNA. TRBV21-1 is classified as a pseudogene. This CDR3 has 13 residues. In DNA, the CDR3 is TGTGACGGACGGCGGGGTCCCTACAATGAGCAGTTCTTC. This codes for CDGRRGPYNEQFF.

This clonotype was seen ten or more times. The chain couples TRBV29-1 to TRBJ1-1; no firm D call. CDR3 size: 13 residues. The V gene lost 6 bases and the J gene lost 4 bases, with 15 bases spanning the gap. Germline V gene lookup returns CDR1 SQVTM and CDR2 ANQGSEA. As DNA, the CDR3 is TGCAGCGTATGTCCGAGCGGGTCCACTGAAGCTTTCTTT. Protein sequence: CSVCPSGSTEAFF.

This clonotype was seen a few times. The V gene is TRBV7-9, the J gene TRBJ1-1; D not resolved. The ends were cut back, 5 bases at V and 4 bases at J, with 14 bases in the middle. Germline V gives CDR1 SEHNR, CDR2 FQNEAQ (reference sequence). The CDR3 is made up of 14 amino acids. The CDR3 protein is CASSATHGPTEAFF. The CDR3 bases are TGTGCCAGCAGCGCTACCCATGGGCCCACTGAAGCTTTCTTT.

The V call is TRBV10-3, the J call TRBJ2-7; TRBD2 matches at 7 bases. Per germline, CDR1 ENHRY and CDR2 SYGVKD. The junction had 2 bases not matched to a gene; V was cut back by 4 bases and J by 5 bases. CDR3 length equals 12 residues. The CDR3: CAISGAGDEQYF. The CDR3 nucleotides read TGTGCCATCAGTGGTGCGGGGGACGAGCAGTACTTC.

This clonotype has at least ten counts. V is TRBV29-1 and J is TRBJ1-6; 8 bases agree with TRBD1. J gave up 4 bases and V 5 bases, and 4 bases lay outside the gene matches. Germline V gene data show CDR1 as SQVTM and CDR2 as ANQGSEA. This CDR3 spans 14 amino acids. CDR3 sequence (DNA): TGCAGCGTTATGACAGGGGAATATAATTCACCCCTCCACTTT. It codes for CSVMTGEYNSPLHF.

This clonotype was seen many times. The chain links TRBV7-2 to TRBJ2-1, with D unresolved. CDR1 and CDR2 (germline): SGHTA, FQGNSA. The V and J ends lost 3 bases and 5 bases respectively, with 5 bases between them. The CDR3 has 12 residues. The CDR3 here is CASSLRNNEQFF. The CDR3 DNA reads as TGTGCCAGCAGCTTGAGAAACAATGAGCAGTTCTTC.

The table lists this clonotype with many counts. The chain combines TRBV5-1 with TRBJ2-5; 7 positions agree with TRBD2. CDR3 length: 15 residues. Germline trimming cut 2 bases from V and 3 bases from J; bases unmatched to any gene: 7. The germline CDR1 and CDR2 sequences are SGHRS and YFSETQ. CDR3 nucleotides: TGCGCCAGCAGCTTCACAGCGGGAAGAGAAGAGACCCAGTACTTC. This translates into CASSFTAGREETQYF.

This clonotype showed up just a few times. J is TRBJ1-1 and V is TRBV6-6, with unresolved D. Germline values: CDR1 MNHNY, CDR2 SVGAGI (reference sequence). CDR3 length equals 14 residues. Trimming took off 0 bases at V and 2 bases at J, with 7 bases between the two ends. The CDR3 loop reads CASSYSTENTEAFF. Written as DNA, the CDR3 is TGTGCCAGCAGTTACTCGACGGAAAACACTGAAGCTTTCTTT.

The chain combines TRBV6-2 or TRBV6-3 with TRBJ2-1; unclear D gene. In germline, CDR1 is MNHEY, CDR2 SVGEGT. Trimming cost V 0 bases and J 9 bases, with 9 bases left between them. This CDR3 contains 13 residues. The CDR3 protein is CASSYSGKGEQFF. CDR3 DNA: TGTGCCAGCAGTTACTCAGGAAAGGGTGAGCAGTTCTTC.

This clonotype was detected many times. The V and J genes are TRBV29-1 and TRBJ2-7; a weak D match, TRBD2 (5 bases). Per the germline V gene, CDR1 is SQVTM and CDR2 is ANQGSEA. Deletions cut 1 base from V and 1 base from J, with 11 bases between. This CDR3 is 14 amino acids long. CDR3 nucleotides: TGCAGCGTTGAAGGGCCCGGCGGGTCCTACGAGCAGTACTTC. Residues: CSVEGPGGSYEQYF.